These T cell receptor beta chains were read from a single sample in a study of cytomegalovirus exposure and HLA in healthy donors. Profiling relied on immunoSEQ multiplex PCR, and the TCRdb table lists in-frame clones only, not all of them. The data show 150,000 to 200,000 clones, more than 80% seen once. The sequenced sample was PBMCs. The receptor source for this set is a man in his late teens or twenties in good health and CMV-seronegative. Both conserved end residues are part of each CDR3. Each record gives: V gene, J gene, CDR3 protein.

v_gene: TRBV5-1
j_gene: TRBJ2-5
CDR3aa: CASSFDREGTQYF

v_gene: TRBV4-1
j_gene: TRBJ2-1
CDR3aa: CASSLLLYIEQFF

v_gene: TRBV7-7
j_gene: TRBJ2-2
CDR3aa: CASSLLAGGNTGELFF

v_gene: TRBV25-1
j_gene: TRBJ2-4
CDR3aa: CASSAREGTGFFQNIQYF

v_gene: TRBV7-8
j_gene: TRBJ2-5
CDR3aa: CASSGAGLLKETQYF

v_gene: TRBV29-1
j_gene: TRBJ1-3
CDR3aa: CSGGQDSGNTIYF

v_gene: TRBV9
j_gene: TRBJ2-2
CDR3aa: CASSRPQGRAGELFF

v_gene: TRBV5-1
j_gene: TRBJ2-7
CDR3aa: CASSSLLGGSHYEQYF

v_gene: TRBV2
j_gene: TRBJ2-7
CDR3aa: CASRKGTVYEQYF

v_gene: TRBV6-6
j_gene: TRBJ1-5
CDR3aa: CASSQRTDSNQPQHF

v_gene: TRBV19
j_gene: TRBJ1-3
CDR3aa: CASSTGNTIYF

v_gene: TRBV6-5
j_gene: TRBJ2-1
CDR3aa: CASQARAGVGDEQFF

v_gene: TRBV9
j_gene: TRBJ2-7
CDR3aa: CASSDDGTSGIGEQYF

v_gene: TRBV5-6
j_gene: TRBJ1-6
CDR3aa: CASSFHRGLYNSPLHF

v_gene: TRBV6-5
j_gene: TRBJ2-5
CDR3aa: CASSLRGRVTQYF

v_gene: TRBV2
j_gene: TRBJ1-5
CDR3aa: CASRLNQPQHF

v_gene: TRBV6-5
j_gene: TRBJ2-7
CDR3aa: CASSSSSTYEQYF

v_gene: TRBV27
j_gene: TRBJ2-1
CDR3aa: CASSFDGYNEQFF

v_gene: TRBV10-3
j_gene: TRBJ2-5
CDR3aa: CAISGGLPGTQYF

v_gene: TRBV6-5
j_gene: TRBJ2-1
CDR3aa: CASRKASRGNNEQFF

v_gene: TRBV5-1
j_gene: TRBJ1-1
CDR3aa: CASSFELDTEAFF

v_gene: TRBV7-8
j_gene: TRBJ1-1
CDR3aa: CASSHRRVNTEAFF

v_gene: TRBV7-9
j_gene: TRBJ2-1
CDR3aa: CASSLAPSGNEQFF

v_gene: TRBV7-8
j_gene: TRBJ1-2
CDR3aa: CASSSSTGGDGYTF

v_gene: TRBV5-1
j_gene: TRBJ2-2
CDR3aa: CASSEGYPNTGELFF

v_gene: TRBV10-3
j_gene: TRBJ2-1
CDR3aa: CAITPGLAVEQFF

v_gene: TRBV5-6
j_gene: TRBJ2-1
CDR3aa: CASSLGTGVYNEQFF

v_gene: TRBV15
j_gene: TRBJ2-7
CDR3aa: CATSREQYYEQYF

v_gene: TRBV5-1
j_gene: TRBJ2-2
CDR3aa: CASSASGTANTGELFF

v_gene: TRBV6-6
j_gene: TRBJ2-7
CDR3aa: CASSYGGTPQYF

v_gene: TRBV6-5
j_gene: TRBJ1-3
CDR3aa: CASSYLGSRNTIYF

v_gene: TRBV2
j_gene: TRBJ2-2
CDR3aa: CAIRRGATGELFF

v_gene: TRBV10-3
j_gene: TRBJ1-1
CDR3aa: CATLRDRGTDTEAFF

v_gene: TRBV5-6
j_gene: TRBJ2-7
CDR3aa: CASRGQTSSYEQYF

v_gene: TRBV9
j_gene: TRBJ2-5
CDR3aa: CASSYGGGRETQYF

v_gene: TRBV27
j_gene: TRBJ2-3
CDR3aa: CASSPTGATDTQYF

v_gene: TRBV7-2
j_gene: TRBJ2-7
CDR3aa: CASSSSRLSYEQYF